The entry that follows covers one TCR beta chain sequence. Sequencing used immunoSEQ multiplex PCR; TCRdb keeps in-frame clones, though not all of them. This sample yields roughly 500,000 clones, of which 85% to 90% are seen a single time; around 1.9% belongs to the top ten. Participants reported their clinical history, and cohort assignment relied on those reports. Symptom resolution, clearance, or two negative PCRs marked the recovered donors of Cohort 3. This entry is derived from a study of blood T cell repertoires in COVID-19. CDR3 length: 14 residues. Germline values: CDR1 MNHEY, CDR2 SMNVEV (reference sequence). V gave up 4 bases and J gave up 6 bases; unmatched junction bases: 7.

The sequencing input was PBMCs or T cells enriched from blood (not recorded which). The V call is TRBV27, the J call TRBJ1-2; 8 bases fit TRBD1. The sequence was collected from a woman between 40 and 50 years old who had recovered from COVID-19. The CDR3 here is CASSSLSDRDGYTF. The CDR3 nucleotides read TGTGCCAGCAGTTCCCTTTCGGACAGGGATGGCTACACCTTC.